A selection of T cell receptor beta chains follows, all from one sample in a study of cytomegalovirus exposure and HLA in healthy donors. Assay used: immunoSEQ multiplex PCR; TCRdb lists only in-frame clones, some missing. The sample lists more than 300,000 clones; roughly 90% were seen once. Material for sequencing was PBMCs. Receptors were obtained from a woman aged 18-35 years in good health and CMV-seronegative. CDR3s include the opening cysteine and the closing phenylalanine or tryptophan. D genes are given only for firm matches. Clone size is shown for a subset of rows, as once, few, many or a class of expanded clone.

TRBJ2-7	-	-	TRBV28	TGTGCCAGCAGTTTGGCCCCCCGTCCCGAGCAGTACTTC	CASSLAPRPEQYF
TRBJ1-1	-	-	TRBV7-2	TGTGCCAGCAGCTTCGGGTGGGACTCTGAAGCTTTCTTT	CASSFGWDSEAFF
TRBJ2-4	once	TRBD2	TRBV6-6	TGTGCCAGCAGCCCTGGACTAGCGTTAACCAAAAACATTCAGTACTTC	CASSPGLALTKNIQYF
TRBJ1-5	-	-	TRBV7-6	TGTGCCAGCAGCTTAGACCCGGGGTCCGGACAGCCCCAGCATTTT	CASSLDPGSGQPQHF
TRBJ2-7	-	-	TRBV5-6	TGTGCCAGCAGCTTGGGAGGCAGGGTGGCCACCTACGAGCAGTACTTC	CASSLGGRVATYEQYF
TRBJ1-2	-	-	TRBV19	TGTGCCAGTAGTATTGACAGTTTTAACTATGGCTACACCTTC	CASSIDSFNYGYTF
TRBJ2-7	-	TRBD1	TRBV19	TGTGCCAGTCTAAAACCCTTAGGACAGGGCTACGAGCAGTACTTC	CASLKPLGQGYEQYF
TRBJ2-7	-	TRBD1	TRBV2	TGTGCCAGCAGTAGAGAGACAGGGGGCAACTTC	CASSRETGGNF
TRBJ2-2	-	TRBD1	TRBV7-3	TGTGCCAGCAGCCCACAGGGGGGGAACACCGGGGAGCTGTTTTTT	CASSPQGGNTGELFF
TRBJ2-3	-	TRBD2	TRBV28	TGTGCCAGCCGGACTAGCGGGCTAAGGGATACGCAGTATTTT	CASRTSGLRDTQYF
TRBJ1-4	-	-	TRBV9	TGTGCCAGCAGCGGGACCGGGAGCAGTGAAAAACTGTTTTTT	CASSGTGSSEKLFF
TRBJ2-6	-	-	TRBV5-1	TGCGCCAGCAGCTTGGGCAGCTCTGGGGCCAACGTCCTGACTTTC	CASSLGSSGANVLTF
TRBJ2-5	-	TRBD1	TRBV11-2	TGTGCCAGCAGCTTAGGCATGGGACAGGGGGGCGCCTACTTC	CASSLGMGQGGAYF
TRBJ2-7	-	TRBD1	TRBV5-1	TGCGCCAGCAGCTTGGAGGCGACAGGGGGGCAGTACTTC	CASSLEATGGQYF
TRBJ2-5	-	TRBD1	TRBV25-1	TGTGCCAGCAGTGACCGACAGGGTTGGGAGACCCAGTACTTC	CASSDRQGWETQYF
TRBJ1-2	-	TRBD1	TRBV7-9	TGTGCCAGCACCCCGACTGGGGACAGCCCCTATGGCTACACCTTC	CASTPTGDSPYGYTF
TRBJ2-7	-	-	TRBV6-1	TGTGCCAGCAGTGGCTGGGGGGTAGCGGCCTTCTACGAGCAGTACTTC	CASSGWGVAAFYEQYF
TRBJ2-5	-	-	TRBV27	TGTGCCAGCAGTTTCAGAGAGACCCAGTACTTC	CASSFRETQYF
TRBJ2-7	-	TRBD2	TRBV5-4	TGTGCCAGCAGCCTAGGGGCTAGCGGAGTAAACGAGCAGTACTTC	CASSLGASGVNEQYF
TRBJ2-3	few	TRBD2	TRBV4-2	TGTGCCAGCAGCGCTCGACTAGCGGGAGCAGGAGATACGCAGTATTTT	CASSARLAGAGDTQYF
TRBJ1-1	-	TRBD1	TRBV9	TGTGCCAGCAGCGCCGGACAGGGTGGCACTGAAGCTTTCTTT	CASSAGQGGTEAFF
TRBJ2-3	few	TRBD2	TRBV5-6	TGTGCCAGCGGGTTAGCGGGAGTTGCAGATACGCAGTATTTT	CASGLAGVADTQYF
TRBJ1-3	-	-	TRBV29-1	TGCAGCGTTGACGCGACAGAGAGTGGAAACACCATATATTTT	CSVDATESGNTIYF
TRBJ2-5	-	-	TRBV15	TGTGCCACCAGCAGAGATCCCACTCCCGGGGAGACCCAGTACTTC	CATSRDPTPGETQYF
TRBJ2-5	-	-	TRBV21-1	TGTGCCAGCAGCAAAAGAGCCGGGGATTTCCAAGAGACCCAGTACTTC	CASSKRAGDFQETQYF
TRBJ2-1	-	-	TRBV6-6	TGTGCCAGCACCAAGTGGACTTCCCGGGCCGAGCAGTTCTTC	CASTKWTSRAEQFF
TRBJ2-7	-	-	TRBV7-6	TGTGCCAGCAGCTTAGTTATCGAGGGCGCAGGGCAGTACTTC	CASSLVIEGAGQYF
TRBJ2-5	-	TRBD2	TRBV6-5	TGTGCCAGCAGAGCGGGAGGGCCCCGGGAGACCCAGTACTTC	CASRAGGPRETQYF
TRBJ2-2	-	TRBD1	TRBV27	TGTGCCAGCAGTTTGTGGACAGGGAACACCGGGGAGCTGTTTTTT	CASSLWTGNTGELFF
TRBJ1-1	-	TRBD1	TRBV7-2	TGTGCCAGCAGCCTTGGACAGGAAGAGACTGAAGCTTTCTTT	CASSLGQEETEAFF
TRBJ2-7	once	TRBD2	TRBV15	TGTGCCACCAGCGTATTAGCGGGCGTCGATACCTACGAGCAGTACTTC	CATSVLAGVDTYEQYF
TRBJ1-1	few	-	TRBV7-9	TGTGCCAGCAGCTTCCCCGGACAGAACACTGAAGCTTTCTTT	CASSFPGQNTEAFF
TRBJ2-2	once	-	TRBV18	TGTGCCAGCTCACCACCGTCGACAGCGCCCGGGGAGCTGTTTTTT	CASSPPSTAPGELFF
TRBJ2-7	once	TRBD2	TRBV10-3	TGTGCCATCAGCGGACTAGCGGGAGAGAGTGAGCAGTACTTC	CAISGLAGESEQYF
TRBJ1-1	-	-	TRBV5-6	TGTGCCAGCAGCTCCGGGCGGGGGGCATGGACTGAAGCTTTCTTT	CASSSGRGAWTEAFF
TRBJ2-5	-	TRBD1	TRBV29-1	TGCAGCGCGAGCTCAGGGGGACGGGAGACCCAGTACTTC	CSASSGGRETQYF
TRBJ2-2	-	-	TRBV19	TGTGCCAGTAAACCCCTCCGGGACTCGGAGGCCGGGGAGCTGTTTTTT	CASKPLRDSEAGELFF
TRBJ1-5	-	TRBD1	TRBV28	TGTGCCAGCAGCTACAGGGGGGGTCAGCCCCAGCATTTT	CASSYRGGQPQHF
TRBJ2-1	-	-	TRBV7-2	TGTGCCAGCCATACCTTTAGTTACAATGAGCAGTTCTTC	CASHTFSYNEQFF
TRBJ2-6	-	TRBD2	TRBV28	TGTGCCAGCAGTACCATAGCGGGTGCTCCTGGGGCCAACGTCCTGACTTTC	CASSTIAGAPGANVLTF
TRBJ2-1	-	TRBD2	TRBV27	TGTGCCAGCAGCCTAAAAGGACTAGCGCACTACAATGAGCAGTTCTTC	CASSLKGLAHYNEQFF
TRBJ1-4	-	TRBD1	TRBV29-1	TGCAGCGTCGGACGAGGGACAGATCGGAATGAAAAACTGTTTTTT	CSVGRGTDRNEKLFF
TRBJ2-7	-	-	TRBV4-2	TGTGCCAGCAGCCAAGATCGGGTCGAGCAGTACTTC	CASSQDRVEQYF
TRBJ1-4	-	-	TRBV27	TGTGCCAGCGGTCCACAGGGACCAAATAATGAAAAACTGTTTTTT	CASGPQGPNNEKLFF